The T cell receptor (beta chain) under discussion was sequenced for a study of tumor-infiltrating lymphocytes in oesophageal squamous cell carcinoma. TCRdb reprocessed the PCR reads via MiXCR and lists one record per CDR3 protein. This sample yields about 12,000 distinct CDR3 sequences, of which less than 65% are seen a single time; approximately 15% belongs to the top ten. CDR1 is SGHVS, CDR2 FNYEAQ, per germline. The CDR3 sequence is 15 residues long. This TCR was sampled from a male donor with esophageal squamous cell carcinoma. The J gene is TRBJ2-1, the V gene TRBV7-6; 8 positions match TRBD1. The DNA matches TRBJ2-7 better at its end, which makes the J call doubtful. The sample consisted of normal esophageal tissue next to the tumor. This CDR3 is CASSGRSRGLYEQYF. In nucleotides, the CDR3 is TGTGCCAGCAGCGGACGATCCAGGGGGCTCTACGAGCAGTACTTC.